What follows describes a single T cell receptor beta chain. As originally analysed: Scientists estimated how many nucleated cells there were by amplifying reference gene primers. The method was immunoSEQ multiplex PCR; TCRdb's version includes in-frame clones alone and lacks a portion of them. The V and J calls and clone size come from that table; D and trimming were worked out from the DNA. The sample has under 300,000 clones; approximately 91% are singletons. The data were obtained in a study of blood T cell repertoires in COVID-19. For the study at large: COVID-19 samples from acute and convalescent phases originated in the United States, Italy and Spain.

The CDR3 loop spans 12 amino acids. Germline V lookup: CDR1 LNHDA, CDR2 SQIVND (reference sequence). Trimming took off 3 bases at V and 2 bases at J, with 4 bases between the two ends. Cohort 3 recovery required two negative PCRs, clearance, or symptom resolution. The source of this sequence is a woman aged 40-49 years who had recovered from COVID-19. The chain uses TRBV19 and TRBJ1-2, with unresolved D. The sequencing sample was made of PBMCs or T cells enriched from blood (not recorded which). The CDR3 DNA is TGTGCCAGTAGTATGAGGAACTATGGCTACACCTTC. Translated: CASSMRNYGYTF. Using reference TRBV19 and TRBJ1-2 for the parts outside the CDR3, the full variable domain is DGGITQSPKYLFRKEGQNVTLSCEQNLNHDAMYWYRQDPGQGLRLIYYSQIVNDFQKGDIAEGYSVSREKKESFPLTVTSAQKNPTAFYLCASSMRNYGYTFGSGTRLTVV.